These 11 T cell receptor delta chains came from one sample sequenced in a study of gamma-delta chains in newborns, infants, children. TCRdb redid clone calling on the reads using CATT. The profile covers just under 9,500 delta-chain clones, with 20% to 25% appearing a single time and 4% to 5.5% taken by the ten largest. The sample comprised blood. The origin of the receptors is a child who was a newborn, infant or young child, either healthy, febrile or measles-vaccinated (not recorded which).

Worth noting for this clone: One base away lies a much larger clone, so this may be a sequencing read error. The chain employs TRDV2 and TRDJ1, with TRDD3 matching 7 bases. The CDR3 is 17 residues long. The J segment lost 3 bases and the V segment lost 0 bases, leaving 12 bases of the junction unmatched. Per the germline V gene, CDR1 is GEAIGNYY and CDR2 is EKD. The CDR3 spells CACDTVGGGHTSDKLIF. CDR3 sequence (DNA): TGTGCCTGTGACACCGTAGGTGGGGGACACACATCCGATAAACTCATCTTT.

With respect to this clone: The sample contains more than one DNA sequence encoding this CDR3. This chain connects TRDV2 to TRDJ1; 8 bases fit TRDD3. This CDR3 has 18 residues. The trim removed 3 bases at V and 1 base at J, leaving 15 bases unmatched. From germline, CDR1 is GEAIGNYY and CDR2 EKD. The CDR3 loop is CACDYWGPSTSSTDKLIF. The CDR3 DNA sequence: TGTGCCTGTGACTACTGGGGGCCATCCACCTCCTCCACCGATAAACTCATCTTT.

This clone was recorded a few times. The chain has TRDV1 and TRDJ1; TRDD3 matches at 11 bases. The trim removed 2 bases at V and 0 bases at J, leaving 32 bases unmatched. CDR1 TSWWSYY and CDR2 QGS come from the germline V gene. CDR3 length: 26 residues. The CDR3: CALGESLRRPSYVGDTGLPYTDKLIF. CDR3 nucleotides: TGTGCTCTTGGGGAATCTCTACGAAGGCCTTCCTACGTGGGGGATACGGGATTACCTTACACCGATAAACTCATCTTT.

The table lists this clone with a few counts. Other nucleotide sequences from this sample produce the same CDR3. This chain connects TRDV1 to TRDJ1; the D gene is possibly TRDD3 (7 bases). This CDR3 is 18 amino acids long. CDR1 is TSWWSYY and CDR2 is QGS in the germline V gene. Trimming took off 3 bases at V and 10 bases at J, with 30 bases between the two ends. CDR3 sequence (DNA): TGTGCTCTTGGGGATATGTCGGTCCTACCCAAGTACTGGGGAGTACTCATCTTT. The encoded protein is CALGDMSVLPKYWGVLIF.

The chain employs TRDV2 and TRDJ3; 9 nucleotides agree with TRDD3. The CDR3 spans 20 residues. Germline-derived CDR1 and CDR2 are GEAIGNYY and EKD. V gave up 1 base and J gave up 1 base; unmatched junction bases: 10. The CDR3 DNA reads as TGTGCCTGTGACACGCTTACTGGGGGACTCTCTTCCTGGGACACCCGACAGATGTTTTTC. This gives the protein CACDTLTGGLSSWDTRQMFF.

The CDR3: CALGELPSSIRYWVIRKIKTDKLIF. The DNA for the CDR3 is TGTGCTCTTGGGGAACTGCCTTCTTCGATACGATACTGGGTGATACGCAAGATAAAGACCGATAAACTCATCTTT. The chain is built from TRDV1 and TRDJ1; the D gene is possibly TRDD3 (6 bases). The V gene's germline CDR1 is TSWWSYY and CDR2 QGS. The CDR3 consists of 25 residues. The V gene lost 0 bases and the J gene lost 2 bases, with 40 bases spanning the gap.

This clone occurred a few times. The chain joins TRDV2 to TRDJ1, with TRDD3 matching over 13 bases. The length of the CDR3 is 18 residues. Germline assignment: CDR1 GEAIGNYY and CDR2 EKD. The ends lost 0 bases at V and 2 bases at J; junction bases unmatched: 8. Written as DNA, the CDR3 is TGTGCCTGTGACACCTTACTGGGGGATACGCGATGGACCGATAAACTCATCTTT. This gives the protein CACDTLLGDTRWTDKLIF.

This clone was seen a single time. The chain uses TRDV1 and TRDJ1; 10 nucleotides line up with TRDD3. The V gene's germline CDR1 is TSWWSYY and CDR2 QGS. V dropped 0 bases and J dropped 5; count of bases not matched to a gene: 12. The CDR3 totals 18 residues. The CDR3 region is CALGELARGGDTRDKLIF. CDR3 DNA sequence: TGTGCTCTTGGGGAACTAGCTAGGGGGGGGGATACGCGGGATAAACTCATCTTT.

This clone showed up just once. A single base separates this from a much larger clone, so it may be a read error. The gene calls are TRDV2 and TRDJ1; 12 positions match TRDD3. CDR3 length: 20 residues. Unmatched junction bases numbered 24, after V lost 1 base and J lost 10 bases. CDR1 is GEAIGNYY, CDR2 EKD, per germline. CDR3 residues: CACDTLPQPLLGDTIASLIF. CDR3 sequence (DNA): TGTGCCTGTGACACTTTACCTCAACCCTTACTGGGGGATACAATCGCCTCACTCATCTTT.

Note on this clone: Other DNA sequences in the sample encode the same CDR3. Here the CDR3 reads CACDKLGDTDKLIF. In DNA, the CDR3 is TGTGCCTGTGACAAATTGGGGGATACCGATAAACTCATCTTT. The rearrangement uses TRDV2 and TRDJ1, with 8 bases matching TRDD3. The CDR3 covers 14 residues. In germline, CDR1 is GEAIGNYY, CDR2 EKD. With 2 bases clipped from V and 2 bases from J, the junction kept 3 bases outside the gene matches.

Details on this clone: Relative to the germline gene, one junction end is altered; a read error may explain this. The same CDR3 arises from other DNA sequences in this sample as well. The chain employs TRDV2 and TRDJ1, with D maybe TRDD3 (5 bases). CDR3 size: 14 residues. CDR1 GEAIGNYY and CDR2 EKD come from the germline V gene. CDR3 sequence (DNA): TGCGCCTGTGACGAGATACTCTCCACCGATAAACTCATCTTT. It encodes CACDEILSTDKLIF.